The 5 T cell receptor beta chains reported below all come from one sample, sequenced in a study of patients and donors after allogeneic stem cell transplantation. TCRdb reprocessed the RT-PCR reads with MiXCR, giving one entry per CDR3 protein. The data hold more than 150,000 distinct CDR3 sequences, with around two fifths observed a single time. The specimen was blood, either unsorted or a sorted T cell fraction (not recorded which). The receptors were gathered from a human donor who was either an allogeneic HSCT recipient or a stem cell or donor lymphocyte infusion donor (not recorded which). It is not recorded whose cells these are; they may come from a transplant donor.

This clonotype was counted between two and nine times. This sequence joins TRBV6-1 and TRBJ1-5; 10 positions agree with TRBD1. Germline V gene data show CDR1 as MNHNS and CDR2 as SASEGT. With V trimmed by 0 bases and J by 5 bases, 4 bases remained unmatched. The CDR3 is 16 residues long. The CDR3 region is CASSEAWDRGYQPQHF. The DNA of the CDR3 is TGTGCCAGCAGTGAAGCGTGGGACAGGGGTTATCAGCCCCAGCATTTT.

V and J are TRBV13 and TRBJ2-1; D not resolved. V shed 3 bases and J shed 3 bases, with 9 bases lying between them. The CDR3 is made up of 14 amino acids. Per the germline V gene, CDR1 is PRHDT and CDR2 is FYEKMQ (reference sequence). In nucleotides, the CDR3 is TGTGCCAGCAGCTTGAGTCAGAACTACAATGAGCAGTTCTTC. Encoded protein: CASSLSQNYNEQFF.

This clonotype turned up a few times. The CDR3, as DNA: TGTGCCAGCAGCTCCGCTTGGACAGGGCGGACTGAAGCTTTCTTT. Translated, it gives CASSSAWTGRTEAFF. The rearrangement uses TRBV7-6 and TRBJ1-1, with 8 bases matching TRBD1. Germline lookup yields CDR1 SGHVS and CDR2 FNYEAQ. CDR3 length equals 15 residues. The trim removed 4 bases at V and 5 bases at J, leaving 9 bases unmatched.

This clonotype was seen only a few times. The V gene is TRBV2, the J gene TRBJ1-5; 8 bases are a match to TRBD1. CDR1 is SNHLY and CDR2 is FYNNEI in the germline V gene. With 4 bases clipped from V and 5 bases from J, the junction kept 4 bases outside the gene matches. The CDR3 covers 14 residues. CDR3 sequence reads: CASSVGTGYQPQHF. CDR3 nucleotides: TGTGCCAGCAGTGTAGGGACAGGATATCAGCCCCAGCATTTT.

This clonotype was found a few times. The genes are TRBV6-5 and TRBJ1-4; tentatively, D is TRBD1 (5 bases). Trimming cost V 6 bases and J 1 base, with 12 bases left between them. CDR1 and CDR2 from the germline V gene are MNHEY and SVGAGI. The CDR3 sequence is 15 residues long. CDR3 protein: CASRAAGGTNEKLFF. CDR3 nucleotide sequence: TGTGCCAGCAGAGCCGCGGGGGGAACTAATGAAAAACTGTTTTTT.